These 10 T cell receptor beta chains were sequenced from one sample in a study of cytomegalovirus exposure and HLA in healthy donors. The primer mix had 60 Vbeta and 13 Jbeta primers. The table came from immunoSEQ multiplex PCR; TCRdb's copy has only in-frame clones and leaves some out. The repertoire holds some 120,000 clones, 70% to 85% seen once, with approximately 5.5% in the top ten. Sequenced input: PBMCs. These receptors all come from a man between 18 and 29 years old in good health and CMV-seropositive.

This clone was found a few times. The rearrangement uses TRBV4-1 and TRBJ2-2; 9 bases are a match to TRBD2. J lost 8 bases, V lost 0 bases, and 13 bases had no gene match. CDR1 is MGHRA and CDR2 is YSYEKL in the germline V gene. The CDR3 contains 18 residues. The CDR3 is CASSQDAAGTSSVGELFF. In DNA, the CDR3 is TGCGCCAGCAGCCAAGACGCGGCCGGGACTAGCAGTGTGGGGGAGCTGTTTTTT.

The CDR3 is CSVLPAGANVLTF. CDR3 DNA: TGCAGCGTTCTACCCGCTGGGGCCAACGTCCTGACTTTC. V is TRBV29-1 and J is TRBJ2-6, with D uncertain. Trimming left V 5 bases short and J 2 bases short, with 7 bases between. Germline loops: CDR1 SQVTM, CDR2 ANQGSEA. The CDR3 runs to 13 residues.

Here the CDR3 DNA reads TGTGCCAGCAGCTGGCCCGGGACTAGGGGGTTTGAATACGAGCAGTACTTC. This gives the protein CASSWPGTRGFEYEQYF. This rearrangement joins TRBV5-8 to TRBJ2-7; 8 nucleotides match TRBD2. V shed 3 bases, J shed 4 bases, and the junction held 15 bases outside the gene matches. Germline V gene lookup returns CDR1 SGHTS and CDR2 YDEGEE. This CDR3 contains 17 residues.

This clone was picked up one time. V and J are TRBV6-6 and TRBJ1-1; D possibly corresponds to TRBD1 (5 bases). CDR3 length equals 13 residues. The germline gives CDR1 MNHNY, CDR2 SVGAGI (reference sequence). V was cut by 0 bases and J by 7 bases, with 9 bases left in between. The CDR3 here is CASSYSTGVEAFF. The CDR3 coding sequence is TGTGCCAGCAGTTACTCGACGGGGGTTGAAGCTTTCTTT.

The chain has TRBV5-6 and TRBJ1-4, with D perhaps TRBD1 (5 bases). The CDR3 totals 15 residues. Germline CDR1 is SGHDT and CDR2 is YYEEEE. With 2 bases removed from V and 0 bases from J, the gap between germline ends came to 8 bases. CDR3 DNA sequence: TGTGCCAGCAGCTTCGGGGGTGCAACTAATGAAAAACTGTTTTTT. As protein: CASSFGGATNEKLFF.

V and J are TRBV6-4 and TRBJ2-1; 9 bases agree with TRBD2. CDR3 size: 18 residues. The germline CDR1 and CDR2 sequences are MRHNA and SNTAGT. The junction had 16 bases not matched to a gene; V was cut back by 3 bases and J by 7 bases. CDR3 amino acids: CASSERGGGASSGNEQFF. The DNA for the CDR3 is TGTGCCAGCAGTGAGAGGGGCGGGGGGGCCTCCTCCGGTAATGAGCAGTTCTTC.

This chain links TRBV12-5 with TRBJ2-3, with 11 positions matching TRBD2. Germline values: CDR1 LGHNT, CDR2 FRNRAP. Trimming at V came to 0 bases and at J to 0 bases, leaving 2 bases not matched to a gene. This CDR3 comprises 17 residues. As DNA, the CDR3 is TGTGCTAGTGGTTTGGTACTAGCGGGGGACAGCACAGATACGCAGTATTTT. It codes for CASGLVLAGDSTDTQYF.

The V gene is TRBV5-1, the J gene TRBJ1-2; perhaps TRBD1 as D (5 bases). Germline V gene lookup returns CDR1 SGHRS and CDR2 YFSETQ. Trimming stripped 0 bases from V and 2 bases from J, with 11 bases between. CDR3 length equals 15 residues. The CDR3 loop is CASSLVGELNYGYTF. CDR3 sequence (DNA): TGCGCCAGCAGCTTGGTAGGGGAACTAAACTATGGCTACACCTTC.

V is TRBV29-1 and J is TRBJ2-1; possibly TRBD2 for D (6 bases). The CDR3 sequence is 15 residues long. Trimming shortened V by 0 bases and J by 2 bases, and 11 bases separated the two germline ends. Germline CDR1 SQVTM, CDR2 ANQGSEA. The CDR3 sequence is CSVEDLAKAYNEQFF. The CDR3 DNA reads as TGCAGCGTTGAAGATCTAGCGAAGGCCTACAATGAGCAGTTCTTC.

Concerning this clone itself: An end of the junction does not agree with germline; a read error may underlie this. The sample has other DNA sequences that encode this CDR3 too. This chain uses TRBV6-1 with TRBJ2-6, with D possibly matching TRBD1 (5 bases). Germline CDR1 reads MNHNS; CDR2 reads SASEGT. The CDR3 is 14 residues long. The CDR3 reads CASNKGSGANGLTF. CDR3 sequence (DNA): TGTGCCAGCAATAAGGGCTCTGGGGCCAACGGCCTGACTTTC.